What follows is one T cell receptor beta chain and its context. Its antigen remains unidentified. Nothing much larger sits one base from this clone, and base qualities are not available. TCRbeta CDR3 regions were amplified from genomic DNA using the immunoSEQ Assay, a bias-controlled multiplex PCR. The study's own analysis went as follows. The number of nucleated cells in each sample was estimated from the amplification of reference gene primers within the assay. Sequence reads were collapsed and filtered to measure the absolute abundance of every unique TCRbeta CDR3 rearrangement. For each sample, productive Simpson clonality was calculated as the square root of Simpson's diversity index over productive rearrangements. The table comes from immuneACCESS by way of TCRdb, which keeps in-frame sequences with V and J called. Part of the clones is missing from these tables; in studies checked, under half for an unresolved V gene and the rest for unknown reasons. V and J calls plus clone size are reproduced from that table; the DNA served to infer D and trimming. In all, the sample holds roughly 120,000 clones, and roughly nine tenths of those were seen once. 2.1% of the sample is in the top ten clones.

The data are from a study of blood T cell repertoires in COVID-19 (dated by TCRdb to about 2020). For context, the study as a whole: Samples covering the acute and convalescent phases of COVID-19 were provided by collaborators in the United States, Italy and Spain. The material from the prospective study consisted of cDNA or gDNA derived from T cells, B-cell-depleted T cells, or PBMCs. The dataset comprised deeply sampled blood TCRbeta repertoires from subjects exposed to, actively infected with, or recovered from COVID-19. The repertoires were made available in a free public database intended to serve as a resource for research on the immune response to SARS-CoV-2. Samples came from the ongoing ImmuneRACE study (first 160 participants) plus 1,254 subjects from 6 global collaborators. The sample metadata nearly always contained a de-identified subject ID, COVID-19 status, age in years and sex. Where available, HLA class I and class II types were taken from metadata supplied by the sample provider and were not determined by assay-based typing.

V and J are trimmed by 5 bases and 4 bases, and the gene matches miss 6 bases of the junction. According to the germline V gene (reference sequence), CDR1 reads SEHNR and CDR2 reads FQNEAQ. Spanning cysteine to phenylalanine, the CDR3 consists of 15 amino acids. The DNA shown is the 45-base CDR3, in frame from base 1. The study at large found these results: The amount of clinical and demographic metadata varied by source and participant and was provided uncurated.

One collaborating source in Seattle enrolled patients during active infection and followed them longitudinally through the course of disease. Collaborating institutions collected whole blood in K2EDTA tubes following their own protocols. For TCRbeta analysis, collaborator samples were shipped as frozen whole blood, as isolated PBMCs, or as DNA extracted from either sample type. The sample was peripheral blood. The chain is encoded by TRBV7-9 joined to TRBJ2-2, and 8 junctional nucleotides match TRBD2. The sequence came from a man aged 50 or older with COVID-19, enrolled during active disease. The CDR3 is CASSPGGGLTGELFF. The DNA sequence is TGTGCCAGCAGCCCCGGCGGGGGGCTCACCGGGGAGCTGTTTTTT.